This T cell receptor (beta chain) appears in the sequencing data of a study of tumor-infiltrating lymphocytes in oesophageal squamous cell carcinoma. TCRdb re-analysed the PCR reads in MiXCR, keeping a single row per CDR3 protein. The sample holds more than 10,000 distinct CDR3 sequences, more than 45% seen once. The V gene end was trimmed by 6 bases and the J gene end by 8 bases; junction bases not matched to a gene: 7. The germline CDR1 and CDR2 sequences are MRHNA and SNTAGT. CDR3 length equals 15 residues. This clonotype is classed as medium-sized. What was sequenced was blood. The source of this sequence is a female donor with esophageal squamous cell carcinoma. The V call is TRBV6-4, the J call TRBJ2-1; TRBD2 aligns across 13 bases. Written as DNA, the CDR3 is TGTGCCAGCAGGCGTACTAGCGGGAGGGTCGATGAGCAGTTCTTC. Its translation: CASRRTSGRVDEQFF.